This T cell receptor beta chain was retrieved from a study of cytomegalovirus exposure and HLA in healthy donors. Study observations and caveats: Prior analysis indicated that the majority of TCR beta V segments exhibited productivity approximately 87% or approximately 30% of the time.

About this clone: Its matching antigen is unknown.

Germline V lookup: CDR1 GTSNPN, CDR2 SVGIG (reference sequence). Trimming removed 0 bases from V and 6 bases from J, with 10 bases in between. The CDR3 length is 13 residues. PCR amplification relied on 60 Vbeta primers (plus 13 Jbeta primers). Only in-frame clones appear in the TCRdb table, and some are missing; sequencing was by immunoSEQ multiplex PCR. The sample has some 150,000 clones, 65% to 80% seen once. Sequencing was done on a sample of PBMCs. The rearrangement links TRBV30 to TRBJ2-3; no definite D call. This receptor was taken from a woman aged 25-40 years in good health and CMV-seronegative. The CDR3 DNA sequence: TGTGCCTGGAGTGTAGTCAGGTCTGATACGCAGTATTTT. It specifies CAWSVVRSDTQYF.